Listed below are T cell receptor beta chains from one sample, sequenced in a study of T-cell memory formation after mild COVID-19. TCRdb itself ran the 5' RACE reads through MiXCR, one entry per CDR3 protein. The sample has hundreds of thousands of distinct CDR3 sequences, around 30% seen once. The source material was PBMCs or a T cell subset sorted from them (not recorded which). These receptors were obtained from an adult woman who had mild COVID-19 (a few samples of this study predate the infection). Cell type and time point are not known. The CDR3 runs from the conserved cysteine through the conserved F or W. D genes are given only for firm matches. Clone size, where shown, is once, few, many, or a class for clones that have expanded.

NA,TRBV24-1,TRBJ2-3,TRBD1,CATTGQGSDTQYF,TGTGCCACGACGGGACAGGGGTCAGATACGCAGTATTTT
few,TRBV4-1,TRBJ1-2,TRBD1,CASSQGPLRDREVGGYTF,TGCGCCAGCAGCCAAGGACCGTTACGGGACAGGGAGGTCGGAGGCTACACCTTC
few,TRBV15,TRBJ1-1,NA,CATSREVYGDAFF,TGTGCCACCAGCAGAGAGGTGTACGGGGATGCTTTCTTT
NA,TRBV30,TRBJ2-1,TRBD2,CAGISGEQFF,TGTGCCGGGATTAGCGGGGAGCAGTTCTTC
NA,TRBV5-1,TRBJ2-5,NA,CASSLSAGVETQYF,TGCGCCAGCAGCTTGTCGGCAGGGGTAGAGACCCAGTACTTC
NA,TRBV4-1,TRBJ2-1,NA,CASSQTGYNEQFF,TGCGCCAGCAGCCAAACGGGGTACAATGAGCAGTTCTTC
NA,TRBV24-1,TRBJ2-1,TRBD2,CATSEASGSSYNEQFF,TGTGCCACCAGTGAGGCTAGCGGCAGCTCCTACAATGAGCAGTTCTTC
NA,TRBV7-8,TRBJ1-6,NA,CASSPRSSYNSPLHF,TGTGCCAGCAGCCCACGGAGCTCCTATAATTCACCCCTCCACTTT
once,TRBV12-3/TRBV12-4,TRBJ1-1,TRBD1,CASRPRQGMNTEAFF,TGTGCCAGCAGGCCCCGACAGGGCATGAACACTGAAGCTTTCTTT
few,TRBV5-1,TRBJ2-7,NA,CASTSLTYEQYF,TGCGCCAGCACTTCTCTGACCTACGAGCAGTACTTC
NA,TRBV6-2/TRBV6-3,TRBJ2-7,TRBD2,CASTSGKLAGSYEQYF,TGTGCCAGCACGTCAGGAAAACTAGCGGGCTCCTACGAGCAGTACTTC
many,TRBV7-8,TRBJ2-7,NA,CASSLAQGPSYEQYF,TGTGCCAGCAGCTTAGCGCAGGGTCCCTCCTACGAGCAGTACTTC
NA,TRBV6-5,TRBJ2-7,NA,CASSAAYRDNSYEQYF,TGTGCCAGCAGTGCCGCTTACCGGGACAACTCCTACGAGCAGTACTTC
NA,TRBV4-1,TRBJ2-1,TRBD1,CASSQETGTGYNEQFF,TGCGCCAGCAGCCAAGAAACCGGGACAGGGTACAATGAGCAGTTCTTC
NA,TRBV7-9,TRBJ2-1,TRBD2,CASSLEGGTGLFF,TGTGCCAGCAGCTTAGAGGGAGGGACGGGCCTGTTCTTC
NA,TRBV15,TRBJ2-1,TRBD2,CATSRDASGSILNEQFF,TGTGCCACCAGCAGAGACGCTAGCGGGAGTATTTTAAATGAGCAGTTCTTC
NA,TRBV7-9,TRBJ2-1,NA,CASSLGSIAQPSSYNEQFF,TGTGCCAGCAGCTTAGGTAGTATAGCGCAGCCGAGCTCCTACAATGAGCAGTTCTTC
few,TRBV20-1,TRBJ2-3,TRBD2,CSVKRGPDTQYF,TGCAGTGTTAAGCGGGGTCCAGATACGCAGTATTTT
few,TRBV20-1,TRBJ1-2,NA,CSARHRAVGYTF,TGCAGTGCTAGACACAGGGCAGTTGGCTACACCTTC
NA,TRBV5-1,TRBJ2-3,NA,CASSSTDIGTDTQYF,TGCGCCAGCAGCTCTACAGACATTGGTACAGATACGCAGTATTTT
few,TRBV6-5,TRBJ2-1,TRBD1,CASSGDRGPYNEQFF,TGTGCCAGCAGCGGAGACAGGGGGCCCTACAATGAGCAGTTCTTC
NA,TRBV12-3/TRBV12-4,TRBJ1-6,TRBD1,CASRAGTDNSPLHF,TGTGCCAGCAGGGCCGGGACAGATAATTCACCCCTCCACTTT
NA,TRBV5-1,TRBJ1-1,NA,CASSLVSPRPGRTEAFF,TGCGCCAGCAGCTTGGTCAGTCCCCGCCCGGGGAGGACTGAAGCTTTCTTT
NA,TRBV12-3/TRBV12-4,TRBJ2-7,TRBD1,CASSPNRGVKTGEQYF,TGTGCCAGCAGTCCGAACAGGGGTGTAAAAACGGGCGAGCAGTACTTC
NA,TRBV7-9,TRBJ2-7,TRBD2,CASSPTSGGQASYEQYF,TGTGCCAGCAGCCCGACTAGCGGGGGCCAGGCCTCCTACGAGCAGTACTTC
few,TRBV20-1,TRBJ2-2,TRBD2,CSAIRAGEDTGELFF,TGCAGTGCCATTAGGGCGGGGGAGGACACCGGGGAGCTGTTTTTT
NA,TRBV6-5,TRBJ1-1,NA,CASSPRPGVNTEAFF,TGTGCCAGCAGCCCCCGTCCAGGTGTGAACACTGAAGCTTTCTTT
few,TRBV7-2,TRBJ2-1,NA,CASSFSSGTYNEQFF,TGTGCCAGCAGCTTTTCTTCCGGGACCTACAATGAGCAGTTCTTC
few,TRBV5-1,TRBJ2-3,TRBD2,CASSLAGLAGQATQYF,TGCGCCAGCAGCTTGGCCGGTTTAGCGGGGCAGGCTACGCAGTATTTT
few,TRBV7-2,TRBJ2-1,NA,CASSQYGRRDPDPHNEQFF,TGTGCCAGCAGCCAATACGGCCGTCGGGACCCTGATCCCCACAATGAGCAGTTCTTC
many,TRBV5-1,TRBJ1-1,TRBD1,CASSLEPQGARATEAFF,TGCGCCAGCAGCTTGGAACCACAGGGGGCGCGGGCCACTGAAGCTTTCTTT
NA,TRBV7-9,TRBJ2-1,TRBD2,CASSLGPSGRRGEQFF,TGTGCCAGCAGCTTAGGGCCTAGCGGGAGAAGGGGTGAGCAGTTCTTC
NA,TRBV29-1,TRBJ1-1,NA,CSDLENQIAEAFF,TGCAGCGACCTTGAAAATCAGATCGCTGAAGCTTTCTTT
NA,TRBV9,TRBJ1-1,TRBD1,CASSEGGYNTEAFF,TGTGCCAGCAGCGAAGGGGGCTATAACACTGAAGCTTTCTTT
NA,TRBV5-1,TRBJ1-1,NA,CASSPGEVRNTEAFF,TGCGCCAGCAGCCCGGGGGAGGTGAGGAACACTGAAGCTTTCTTT
NA,TRBV19,TRBJ2-6,TRBD2,CASSMGGSGANVLTF,TGTGCCAGTAGTATGGGGGGGTCTGGGGCCAACGTCCTGACTTTC
NA,TRBV7-2,TRBJ2-7,TRBD2,CASSSGGGQSYEQYF,TGTGCCAGCAGCTCCGGGGGAGGGCAATCCTACGAGCAGTACTTC
few,TRBV7-3,TRBJ1-1,NA,CASSFARDTEAFF,TGTGCCAGCAGCTTCGCCCGCGACACTGAAGCTTTCTTT
NA,TRBV27,TRBJ1-4,TRBD1,CASSPRLLPTGGKLFF,TGTGCCAGCAGTCCCCGGCTCCTACCGACAGGGGGAAAACTGTTTTTT
few,TRBV5-1,TRBJ1-1,NA,CASSLAFGDTEAFF,TGCGCCAGCAGCTTGGCGTTTGGGGACACTGAAGCTTTCTTT
many,TRBV4-1,TRBJ1-1,NA,CASSQEDLRTEAFF,TGCGCCAGCAGCCAAGAGGATCTGCGGACTGAAGCTTTCTTT